A selection of T cell receptor beta chains follows, all from one sample in a study of cytomegalovirus exposure and HLA in healthy donors. Using immunoSEQ multiplex PCR, the repertoire was profiled, and TCRdb retains in-frame clones only, with some absent. Of about 160,000 clones in the sample, roughly 80% were seen once. The sample comprised PBMCs. Every receptor here comes from a woman in her forties or fifties in good health and CMV-seronegative. CDR3s leave out the opening cysteine and the closing phenylalanine or tryptophan.

J	V	CDR3
TRBJ1-2	TRBV7-2	ASSLTGGGYGYT
TRBJ1-4	TRBV15	ATSRLHELATNEKLF
TRBJ1-2	TRBV11-2	ASSPLRDRARVGYGYT
TRBJ2-7	TRBV30	AWNSLPYEQY
TRBJ1-1	TRBV4-2	ASSQPGTLNTEAF
TRBJ2-5	TRBV7-9	ASSLARTAQETQY
TRBJ1-1	TRBV10-3	AIRGTGNTEAF
TRBJ2-5	TRBV7-8	ASRQRRQGTRETQY
TRBJ2-1	TRBV19	ASSPRGRENEQF
TRBJ1-3	TRBV27	ASSLLDRTGNTIY
TRBJ2-7	TRBV28	ASRRLATYEQY
TRBJ1-4	TRBV27	ASSRTPWTGGGFNEKLF
TRBJ2-5	TRBV4-3	ASSQDPVASGRRETQY
TRBJ2-7	TRBV28	ASSSEGLGRYEQY
TRBJ1-4	TRBV7-9	ASSGRDSSTNEKLF
TRBJ2-1	TRBV9	ASSVPAERGSAGNEQF
TRBJ1-2	TRBV29-1	SVGQGAPGYT
TRBJ1-1	TRBV13	ASSLVGVNTEAF
TRBJ1-3	TRBV5-1	ASSLEGSRELRDTIY
TRBJ2-5	TRBV7-2	ASSLQVKETQY
TRBJ2-1	TRBV10-3	AIRGGEGRRNEQF
TRBJ1-1	TRBV30	AWSADRDTEAF
TRBJ2-3	TRBV7-9	ASSFRESTDTQY
TRBJ2-3	TRBV5-5	ASRPTRATDTQY
TRBJ2-7	TRBV5-1	ASSLGGLVYEQY
TRBJ1-1	TRBV7-2	ASSLRARGEDEAF
TRBJ2-2	TRBV30	AWSGGSGSGGELF
TRBJ2-5	TRBV6-5	ASGGRAIETQY
TRBJ2-1	TRBV11-2	ASSREASGERDEQF
TRBJ1-4	TRBV7-8	ASSLGAGEKLF
TRBJ1-4	TRBV7-9	ASSKDSYGEKLF
TRBJ2-7	TRBV28	ASSSPALRGFSYEQY
TRBJ2-1	TRBV11-2	ASSLVTSRYNEQF
TRBJ1-5	TRBV4-2	ASSRDRVSNQPQH
TRBJ2-7	TRBV7-9	ASSLIVAGGTYEQY
TRBJ1-2	TRBV10-3	AISGGDSANYGYT
TRBJ2-5	TRBV19	ASSMEGGLKETQY